Each of the 28 T cell receptor beta chains below was sequenced from the same sample in a study of identical twins. TCRdb redid the calling of the 5' RACE reads with MiXCR, one entry per CDR3 protein. The sample lists approximately 350,000 distinct CDR3 sequences; about 12% were seen once. Separately, the same data were catalogued under a study of yellow fever vaccine responses in identical twins.

The specimen sequenced was CD8+ T cells sorted from blood. The receptors were sampled from a woman aged 18-29 years in good health.

V gene TRBV2 combines with J gene TRBJ2-4; the D gene is possibly TRBD2 (5 bases). Between the trimmed V and J ends, which lost 0 bases and 3 bases, there was a span of 12 bases. The CDR3 has 16 amino acids. Germline V lookup: CDR1 SNHLY, CDR2 FYNNEI. CDR3 loop: CASSEALGGLKNIQYF. DNA for the CDR3: TGTGCCAGCAGTGAAGCGCTTGGCGGACTCAAAAACATTCAGTACTTC.

This clonotype occurred a few times. The chain couples TRBV3-1 to TRBJ2-1, with 9 bases that match TRBD1. The CDR3 runs 17 residues. V gave up 4 bases and J gave up 4 bases; unmatched junction bases: 11. CDR1 LGHDT and CDR2 YNNKEL come from the germline V gene (reference sequence). The CDR3 region is CASSRRPGQGLYNEQFF. For the CDR3, the DNA is TGTGCCAGCAGCCGAAGACCGGGACAGGGTCTGTACAATGAGCAGTTCTTC.

The DNA for the CDR3 is TGTGCCAGCACCTTCGATTGGGGCGGGAGAGGGGCTACGCAGTATTTT. It encodes CASTFDWGGRGATQYF. The gene calls are TRBV6-2 or TRBV6-3 and TRBJ2-3, with 7 bases that match TRBD2. The germline gives CDR1 MNHEY, CDR2 SVGEGT. The CDR3 is 16 amino acids. After removal of 7 bases from V and 8 bases from J, the junction contained 18 bases not matched to a gene.

This clonotype was counted between two and nine times. This rearrangement joins TRBV7-9 to TRBJ2-1, with unresolved D. V was clipped by 3 bases and J by 9 bases, with 18 bases between them. The CDR3 sequence is 15 residues long. The germline V gene has CDR1 SEHNR and CDR2 FQNEAQ (reference sequence). CDR3 DNA sequence: TGTGCCAGCAGCTTTGTACTAACAAGTCTTACTGAGCAGTTCTTC. Protein product: CASSFVLTSLTEQFF. The full variable domain, its missing parts supplied by reference TRBV7-9 and TRBJ2-1, is DTGVSQNPRHKITKRGQNVTFRCDPISEHNRLYWYRQTLGQGPEFLTYFQNEAQLEKSRLLSDRFSAERPKGSFSTLEIQRTEQGDSAMYLCASSFVLTSLTEQFFGPGTRLTVL.

The chain is built from TRBV5-5 and TRBJ2-2; TRBD1 might be the D (6 bases). The length of the CDR3 is 15 residues. V shed 3 bases and J shed 0 bases, with 9 bases lying between them. The germline CDR1 and CDR2 sequences are SGHKS and YYEKEE (reference sequence). CDR3 sequence (DNA): TGTGCCAGCAGCTACCCAGGGGCGAACACCGGGGAGCTGTTTTTT. Encoded protein: CASSYPGANTGELFF.

Only a few counts were recorded for this clonotype. The chain is built from TRBV28 and TRBJ1-5; 7 positions match TRBD1. This CDR3 spans 15 amino acids. V lost 7 bases and J lost 2; bases outside the gene matches: 8. Germline values: CDR1 MDHEN, CDR2 SYDVKM. The CDR3: CASIPQGQRNQPQHF. CDR3 DNA sequence: TGTGCCAGCATCCCACAGGGGCAACGCAATCAGCCCCAGCATTTT.

This clonotype was detected only a few times. V is TRBV28 and J is TRBJ2-1; D is unresolved. The V gene's germline CDR1 is MDHEN and CDR2 SYDVKM. V lost 5 bases, J lost 10 bases, and 12 bases lay in between. CDR3 size: 12 residues. CDR3 in amino acids: CASSPPLDEQFF. CDR3 coding DNA: TGTGCCAGCAGTCCACCCCTAGACGAGCAGTTCTTC.

J is TRBJ2-2 and V is TRBV7-9; 7 nucleotides match TRBD1. Germline V gene data show CDR1 as SEHNR and CDR2 as FQNEAQ (reference sequence). V dropped 6 bases and J dropped 7; count of bases not matched to a gene: 2. This CDR3 has 12 amino acids. CDR3 sequence reads: CASSWDSGELFF. The CDR3 DNA follows: TGTGCCAGCAGTTGGGACAGCGGGGAGCTGTTTTTT.

This chain links TRBV5-1 with TRBJ2-3; D is possibly TRBD2 (6 bases). CDR3 length equals 16 residues. CDR1 and CDR2 (germline): SGHRS, YFSETQ. V gave up 4 bases and J gave up 0 bases, with 15 bases separating them. The CDR3 loop is CASSPQLATSTDTQYF. CDR3 DNA sequence: TGCGCCAGCAGCCCCCAACTAGCTACTAGCACAGATACGCAGTATTTT.

Only a few counts were recorded for this clonotype. This chain connects TRBV27 to TRBJ2-1; the D is unclear. This CDR3 is built from 14 residues. The germline CDR1 and CDR2 sequences are MNHEY and SMNVEV (reference sequence). V gave up 2 bases and J gave up 1 base, with 6 bases separating them. The CDR3 loop reads CASSLVHSYNEQFF. The CDR3 region has the DNA TGTGCCAGCAGTTTAGTGCATTCCTACAATGAGCAGTTCTTC.

The genes are TRBV20-1 and TRBJ1-1; D remains unclear. There are 14 residues in the CDR3. V lost 5 bases and J lost 0, with 13 bases in between. The germline V gene encodes CDR1 DFQATT and CDR2 SNEGSKA (reference sequence). Here the CDR3 DNA reads TGCAGTGCTCCGTCAAACCGATTGAACACTGAAGCTTTCTTT. Translation gives CSAPSNRLNTEAFF.

This clonotype was seen more than once but under ten times. The chain uses TRBV20-1 and TRBJ2-7; no clear D gene. V lost 1 base and J lost 5, with 9 bases in between. The CDR3 length is 12 residues. Germline V CDR1 and CDR2: DFQATT, SNEGSKA (reference sequence). CDR3 bases: TGCAGTGCTAGAGGGGGTGGGGACGAGCAGTACTTC. Protein sequence: CSARGGGDEQYF.

This clonotype was seen a handful of times. The chain carries TRBV4-1 and TRBJ2-3; possibly TRBD2 for D (6 bases). The germline V gene has CDR1 MGHRA and CDR2 YSYEKL. V was pared by 0 bases and J by 2 bases, with 21 bases between. The CDR3 loop spans 19 amino acids. CDR3 nucleotides: TGCGCCAGCAGCCAAGATTACCCTTTTACGGGAGACTACACAGATACGCAGTATTTT. Translation: CASSQDYPFTGDYTDTQYF.

The chain uses TRBV10-3 and TRBJ2-2, with D perhaps TRBD1 (5 bases). CDR1 and CDR2 from the germline V gene are ENHRY and SYGVKD. The V gene lost 2 bases and the J gene lost 1 base, with 8 bases spanning the gap. There are 15 residues in the CDR3. This chain's CDR3 is CAISERGQNTGELFF. The CDR3 DNA reads TGTGCCATCAGTGAGCGAGGACAGAACACCGGGGAGCTGTTTTTT.

The rearrangement uses TRBV7-6 and TRBJ2-7; the D is unclear. Germline CDR1 is SGHVS and CDR2 is FNYEAQ. The CDR3 is 12 residues long. Trimming took 1 base from V and 5 from J, leaving 6 bases between them. The CDR3 coding sequence is TGTGCCAGCAGCTTAGAAGGGCACGAGCAGTACGTC. Translated: CASSLEGHEQYV.

This clonotype was seen a handful of times. This chain connects TRBV4-2 to TRBJ2-7, with no clear D. V was cut by 1 base and J by 1 base, with 11 bases left in between. Germline values: CDR1 LGHNA, CDR2 YNFKEQ. The CDR3 loop spans 15 amino acids. CDR3 region: CASSQASTGSYEQYF. The CDR3 DNA follows: TGTGCCAGCAGCCAAGCGTCTACTGGTTCCTACGAGCAGTACTTC.

This clonotype was found a few times. The chain is built from TRBV28 and TRBJ1-1; 7 bases agree with TRBD1. Germline lookup yields CDR1 MDHEN and CDR2 SYDVKM. Trimming at V came to 3 bases and at J to 1 base, leaving 2 bases not matched to a gene. CDR3 length: 14 residues. CDR3 nucleotides: TGTGCCAGCAGTTTGGACAGGCGGAACACTGAAGCTTTCTTT. Its translation: CASSLDRRNTEAFF.

Only a few counts were recorded for this clonotype. J is TRBJ1-1 and V is TRBV12-3 or TRBV12-4, with TRBD1 matching over 7 bases. CDR3 length: 12 amino acids. V was pared by 2 bases and J by 10 bases, with 4 bases of the junction left unmatched. CDR3 coding DNA: TGTGCCAGCAGTTTAAGGGACAGATCAGCTTTCTTT. Translation gives CASSLRDRSAFF.

This chain connects TRBV10-2 to TRBJ1-5, with a tentative D call TRBD1 (6 bases). This CDR3 spans 17 amino acids. CDR1 is WSHSY, CDR2 SAAADI, per germline. V was cut by 2 bases and J by 2 bases, with 16 bases left in between. The DNA for the CDR3 is TGCGCCAGCAGTGAGCTAAGGGACACCGATGGCAATCAGCCCCAGCATTTT. Protein sequence: CASSELRDTDGNQPQHF.

Ten or more counts support this clonotype. The V and J genes are TRBV7-9 and TRBJ1-1, with TRBD1 identical over 7 bases. The V and J ends lost 5 bases and 1 base, in that order; junction bases with no gene match: 1. Germline-derived CDR1 and CDR2 are SEHNR and FQNEAQ (reference sequence). The CDR3 length is 13 residues. The CDR3 loop reads CASSRDRNTEAFF. DNA for the CDR3: TGTGCCAGCAGCCGGGACAGGAACACTGAAGCTTTCTTT.

This CDR3 is CSAGQSSYEQYF. CDR3 nucleotide sequence: TGCAGTGCGGGACAGAGCTCCTACGAGCAGTACTTC. V and J are TRBV29-1 and TRBJ2-7; a possible D gene is TRBD1 (7 bases). Germline loops: CDR1 SQVTM, CDR2 ANQGSEA. The CDR3 length is 12 residues.

The V call is TRBV27, the J call TRBJ2-5, with D hard to call. The CDR3 loop spans 19 amino acids. The germline V and J ends were trimmed by 6 bases and 5 bases, with 31 bases remaining between them. Germline loops: CDR1 MNHEY, CDR2 SMNVEV (reference sequence). CDR3 nucleotide sequence: TGTGCCAGCAGCCCAGTAGTCAATCAACGGTTCAGCGATCTCGAGACCCAGTACTTC. Protein: CASSPVVNQRFSDLETQYF.

This chain links TRBV15 with TRBJ2-1; D is uncertain. Trimming shortened V by 3 bases and J by 9 bases, and 12 bases separated the two germline ends. Germline V lookup: CDR1 LNHNV, CDR2 YYDKDF (reference sequence). This CDR3 has 13 amino acids. The CDR3 loop reads CATSSWASGEQFF. CDR3 in DNA: TGTGCCACCAGCAGCTGGGCCTCCGGTGAGCAGTTCTTC.

This clonotype was observed at least ten times. Germline and junction disagree at one end, which may indicate a read error. The chain has TRBV12-3 or TRBV12-4 and TRBJ2-7; weak D call: TRBD1 (5 bases). This CDR3 spans 12 amino acids. CDR3 sequence: CASSLDSYEQYF. CDR3 in DNA: TGTGCCAGCAGCTTAGACAGCTACGAGCAGTACTTC.

This clonotype has a count of ten or more. The chain combines TRBV29-1 with TRBJ2-2, with D perhaps TRBD1 (6 bases). The CDR3 has 14 amino acids. Trimming removed 5 bases from V and 2 bases from J, with 12 bases in between. Germline lookup yields CDR1 SQVTM and CDR2 ANQGSEA. The CDR3 region is CSVSRDTNTGELFF. The CDR3 bases are TGCAGCGTTTCCCGGGACACCAACACCGGGGAGCTGTTTTTT.

The V and J genes are TRBV20-1 and TRBJ1-2; no definite D call. CDR3 length: 12 amino acids. CDR1 and CDR2 (germline): DFQATT, SNEGSKA (reference sequence). V gave up 5 bases and J gave up 4 bases, with 11 bases separating them. The CDR3 here is CSAPEGVYGYTF. The CDR3 bases are TGCAGTGCTCCAGAGGGAGTCTATGGCTACACCTTC.

This clonotype was found many times. This chain connects TRBV12-3 or TRBV12-4 to TRBJ1-1, with D hard to call. This CDR3 contains 14 residues. V was trimmed by 1 base and J by 4 bases, leaving 10 bases between them. The chain's CDR3 is CASSLVGVGTEAFF. CDR3 bases: TGTGCCAGCAGTTTAGTAGGAGTCGGCACTGAAGCTTTCTTT.

The chain combines TRBV25-1 with TRBJ2-7, with a tentative D call TRBD2 (5 bases). CDR1 is MGHDK and CDR2 is SYGVNS in the germline V gene. This CDR3 spans 13 amino acids. Trimming took off 4 bases at V and 3 bases at J, with 10 bases between the two ends. For the CDR3, the DNA is TGTGCCAGCAGTGCCGGGAACCACTACGAGCAGTACTTC. The encoded protein is CASSAGNHYEQYF.